Sequencing of this T cell receptor beta chain was carried out in a study of beta chain features in type 1 diabetes. Concerning this clone: Its antigen is still unknown.

As every portion of the isolated RNA was reverse transcribed, the sequencing read expressed TCRB transcripts. TCRdb's table, derived via immunoSEQ multiplex PCR, lists solely in-frame clones and lacks some. Of 600,000 to 700,000 clones in the sample, 12% were seen once. The V gene end was trimmed by 5 bases and the J gene end by 4 bases; junction bases not matched to a gene: 4. This CDR3 contains 14 residues. Germline V gene sequence: CDR1 SEHNR, CDR2 FQNEAQ (reference sequence). Points from the study as a whole: In every one of the four CD4+ subsets, TCRB CDR3s were moderately but significantly shorter in Type 1 diabetes patients. PCR might favor shorter templates, equally in patients and controls.

The chain is built from TRBV7-9 and TRBJ1-4, with TRBD1 matching over 7 bases. Source material: naive CD4+ T cells from blood. This receptor was taken from a young man with type 1 diabetes. The CDR3 sequence: CASSPGQHNEKLFF. As DNA, the CDR3 is TGTGCCAGCAGCCCGGGACAGCATAATGAAAAACTGTTTTTT.